The 22 T cell receptor beta chains listed next were all sequenced from one sample in a study of cytomegalovirus exposure and HLA in healthy donors. 60 Vbeta and 13 Jbeta primers were used in PCR. The assay was immunoSEQ multiplex PCR, and TCRdb's table has in-frame clones only and misses some. The sample carries 65,000 to 100,000 clones, more than 70% recorded once. The sample taken for sequencing was PBMCs. These receptors were taken from a man aged 35 to 55 in good health and CMV-seronegative.

The chain joins TRBV7-3 to TRBJ1-2; TRBD1 aligns across 11 bases. This CDR3 is built from 15 residues. Trimming took 3 bases from V and 2 from J; bases not matched to a gene: 2. The germline CDR1 and CDR2 sequences are SGHTA and FQGTGA. CDR3 sequence: CASSLDRGPNYGYTF. The DNA for the CDR3 is TGTGCCAGCAGCTTGGACAGGGGGCCGAACTATGGCTACACCTTC.

The chain joins TRBV5-8 to TRBJ2-3, with 7 bases identical to TRBD1. J was trimmed by 4 bases and V by 2 bases; bases with no gene match: 7. The germline CDR1 and CDR2 sequences are SGHTS and YDEGEE. This CDR3 region has 15 residues. This CDR3 is CASSLEGGLADTQYF. CDR3 DNA sequence: TGTGCCAGCAGCTTAGAAGGGGGCCTGGCAGATACGCAGTATTTT.

The V call is TRBV4-1, the J call TRBJ1-1, with D unresolved. V was clipped by 3 bases and J by 2 bases, with 4 bases between them. This CDR3 comprises 12 residues. The V gene's germline CDR1 is MGHRA and CDR2 YSYEKL. The CDR3 is CASSHVNTEAFF. The DNA for the CDR3 is TGCGCCAGCAGCCATGTAAACACTGAAGCTTTCTTT.

A note on this clone: The conserved phenylalanine or tryptophan normally closing the CDR3 is absent here, so this likely arose from a read error. The DNA is left out, because the CDR3 cannot be placed on it with certainty; the CDR3 is given as TCRdb lists it. The rearrangement links TRBV6-1 to TRBJ1-2. The CDR3 has 11 amino acids, counting both end residues. Germline V gene data show CDR1 as MNHNS and CDR2 as SASEGT. The CDR3 protein is CASHGLTTTSV.

The rearrangement joins TRBV15 to TRBJ1-3; D remains ambiguous. The CDR3 covers 15 residues. V lost 5 bases, J lost 0 bases, and 11 bases lay in between. Per the germline V gene, CDR1 is LNHNV and CDR2 is YYDKDF (reference sequence). Here the CDR3 DNA reads TGTGCCACCAGCCCGGATCGGAGCTCTGGAAACACCATATATTTT. This translates into CATSPDRSSGNTIYF.

The V and J genes are TRBV2 and TRBJ2-5, with 7 positions matching TRBD1. V was clipped by 9 bases and J by 4 bases; unmatched bases: 5. CDR1 is SNHLY, CDR2 FYNNEI, per germline. There are 12 residues in the CDR3. CDR3 bases: TGTGCCAGATTTGACAGGGCAGAGACCCAGTACTTC. Protein product: CARFDRAETQYF.

This chain joins TRBV15 and TRBJ2-2, with 9 nucleotides matching TRBD1. The CDR3 is 16 amino acids. Trimming removed 2 bases from V and 4 bases from J; junction bases left unmatched: 5. The V gene's germline CDR1 is LNHNV and CDR2 YYDKDF (reference sequence). The CDR3 reads CATSRRTGVRTGELFF. As DNA, the CDR3 is TGTGCCACCAGCAGAAGGACAGGGGTACGCACCGGGGAGCTGTTTTTT.

V and J are TRBV19 and TRBJ1-2, with D possibly matching TRBD1 (5 bases). CDR1 and CDR2 (germline): LNHDA, SQIVND (reference sequence). V was shortened by 5 bases and J by 4 bases, with 11 bases between the two germline ends. This CDR3 is 13 amino acids long. In nucleotides, the CDR3 is TGTGCCAGTAGTGGCGGGACGGTCTATGGCTACACCTTC. The encoded protein is CASSGGTVYGYTF.

V usage is TRBV7-6 and J usage is TRBJ2-7; TRBD1 might be the D (5 bases). This CDR3 is built from 15 residues. Trimming took off 0 bases at V and 3 bases at J, with 12 bases between the two ends. Looked up from germline, CDR1 is SGHVS and CDR2 is FNYEAQ. CDR3 coding DNA: TGTGCCAGCAGCTTAGCGAATGGGGCAGGCTACGAGCAGTACTTC. Translating it yields CASSLANGAGYEQYF.

The chain joins TRBV4-3 to TRBJ1-2; D gene ambiguous. This CDR3 is built from 14 residues. Trimming cost V 1 base and J 2 bases, with 8 bases left between them. Germline CDR1 and CDR2: LGHNA and YSLEER. The CDR3 DNA follows: TGCGCCAGCAGCCAAGTCCAACGGAACTATGGCTACACCTTC. Its protein product is CASSQVQRNYGYTF.

This clone was detected a few times. The chain links TRBV5-1 to TRBJ2-7; 8 positions agree with TRBD1. CDR3 length: 16 residues. With V trimmed by 1 base and J by 1 base, 7 bases remained unmatched. The germline CDR1 and CDR2 sequences are SGHRS and YFSETQ. The CDR3 loop reads CASSLMSQGASYEQYF. DNA of the CDR3: TGCGCCAGCAGCTTGATGTCCCAGGGGGCGTCCTACGAGCAGTACTTC.

The chain links TRBV27 to TRBJ2-7, with TRBD1 as a possible D gene (5 bases). The germline V and J ends were trimmed by 5 bases and 2 bases, with 16 bases remaining between them. CDR1 MNHEY and CDR2 SMNVEV come from the germline V gene (reference sequence). This CDR3 has 15 residues. Here the CDR3 reads CASSGRGYYPYEQYF. CDR3 DNA sequence: TGTGCCAGCAGTGGAAGGGGCTATTACCCCTACGAGCAGTACTTC.

The rearrangement uses TRBV5-6 and TRBJ2-3, with D possibly being TRBD2 (7 bases). V lost 0 bases and J 2 bases, leaving 16 bases between the germline ends. CDR1 and CDR2 (germline): SGHDT, YYEEEE. The CDR3 spans 17 residues. DNA for the CDR3: TGTGCCAGCAGCTTGGTTGCGGGGGCTGGAGCCACAGATACGCAGTATTTT. Its translation is CASSLVAGAGATDTQYF.

The chain carries TRBV29-1 and TRBJ2-1, with D maybe TRBD2 (6 bases). V gave up 7 bases and J gave up 0 bases, with 13 bases separating them. Germline V gene lookup returns CDR1 SQVTM and CDR2 ANQGSEA. This CDR3 has 14 amino acids. The CDR3 spells CSGGLPSSYNEQFF. Written as DNA, the CDR3 is TGCAGCGGCGGACTACCGAGCTCCTACAATGAGCAGTTCTTC.

V and J are TRBV7-6 and TRBJ1-2; D is ambiguous. Between the trimmed V and J ends, which lost 5 bases and 4 bases, there was a span of 11 bases. Germline V CDR1 and CDR2: SGHVS, FNYEAQ. This CDR3 is 13 amino acids long. CDR3 amino acids: CASSRSQAYGYTF. The DNA for the CDR3 is TGTGCCAGCAGCCGTAGTCAGGCCTATGGCTACACCTTC.

The V and J genes are TRBV15 and TRBJ1-3, with a weak D call TRBD1 (6 bases). V lost 7 bases, J lost 0 bases, and 16 bases lay in between. This CDR3 region has 16 residues. In germline, CDR1 is LNHNV, CDR2 YYDKDF (reference sequence). The CDR3 reads CATTNGQYYSGNTIYF. Written as DNA, the CDR3 is TGTGCCACCACTAATGGACAGTATTACTCTGGAAACACCATATATTTT.

The sample holds a few counts of this clone. The CDR3 loop is CASSLAGFEKLFF. The DNA of the CDR3 is TGTGCCAGCAGCCTGGCAGGATTCGAAAAACTGTTTTTT. The chain uses TRBV6-5 and TRBJ1-4; D not resolved. The V and J ends lost 6 bases and 8 bases respectively, with 13 bases between them. There are 13 residues in the CDR3. Per germline, CDR1 MNHEY and CDR2 SVGAGI.

This clone was picked up one time. The V call is TRBV7-2, the J call TRBJ1-2; D gene uncertain. This CDR3 spans 13 amino acids. V was clipped by 5 bases and J by 4 bases, with 11 bases between them. The germline gives CDR1 SGHTA, CDR2 FQGNSA. The CDR3 DNA sequence: TGTGCCAGCAGCAAAGATGGCATCTATGGCTACACCTTC. Translation gives CASSKDGIYGYTF.

This chain connects TRBV7-2 to TRBJ1-5; 9 nucleotides agree with TRBD1. Germline V gene data show CDR1 as SGHTA and CDR2 as FQGNSA. Losses at the gene ends were 5 bases for V and 1 base for J; bases not matched to a gene: 3. This CDR3 comprises 15 residues. The CDR3: CASSLTGGSNQPQHF. DNA of the CDR3: TGTGCCAGCAGCCTTACAGGGGGCAGCAATCAGCCCCAGCATTTT.

V usage is TRBV2 and J usage is TRBJ2-7, with 11 nucleotides matching TRBD2. The length of the CDR3 is 13 residues. V dropped 4 bases and J dropped 4; count of bases not matched to a gene: 0. Germline lookup yields CDR1 SNHLY and CDR2 FYNNEI. CDR3: CASSGLAGYEQYF. The CDR3 coding sequence is TGTGCCAGCAGTGGACTAGCGGGATACGAGCAGTACTTC.

This clone was found a few times. The gene calls are TRBV2 and TRBJ2-5; 12 nucleotides align to TRBD2. The last part of the DNA fits TRBJ2-7 better; the J call may be wrong. This CDR3 spans 16 amino acids. The germline CDR1 and CDR2 sequences are SNHLY and FYNNEI. The CDR3 reads CASSETSGGSQYEQYF. The CDR3 nucleotides read TGTGCCAGCAGTGAAACTAGCGGGGGGTCTCAGTACGAGCAGTACTTC.

The chain links TRBV19 to TRBJ2-6; TRBD2 is a possible D gene (6 bases). This CDR3 has 17 amino acids. Germline V gene lookup returns CDR1 LNHDA and CDR2 SQIVND (reference sequence). Trimming left V 10 bases short and J 3 bases short, with 22 bases between. This CDR3 reads CATTKEGWRGGANVLTF. In DNA form, the CDR3 reads TGTGCCACCACCAAAGAGGGGTGGCGGGGTGGGGCCAACGTCCTGACTTTC.